The 13 T cell receptor beta chains below all came from one sample that was sequenced in a study of early T cells in non-severe SARS-CoV-2 infection. TCRdb processed the 5' RACE reads anew with MiXCR; each CDR3 protein has one entry. Of around 50,000 distinct CDR3 sequences in the sample, around 10% are singletons; the top ten hold about 10%. The specimen sequenced was whole blood. The source of these receptors is an adult who was a healthcare worker with PCR-confirmed SARS-CoV-2 infection or an uninfected control (not recorded which).

This clonotype has just a few counts. Relative to the germline gene, one junction end is altered; a read error may explain this. This rearrangement joins TRBV7-7 to TRBJ2-5, with unresolved D. Germline V gene sequence: CDR1 SSHAT, CDR2 FNYEAQ (reference sequence). There are 15 residues in the CDR3. The CDR3 reads CASSPTRNSQETQYF. CDR3 nucleotides: TGTGCTAGCAGCCCTACCCGGAACAGTCAAGAGACCCAGTACTTC.

This clonotype was counted between two and nine times. The V gene is TRBV29-1, the J gene TRBJ2-5, with no clear D. V was pared by 5 bases and J by 1 base, with 17 bases between. There are 15 residues in the CDR3. In germline, CDR1 is SQVTM, CDR2 ANQGSEA. CDR3 residues: CSVYWLLGSQETQYF. As DNA, the CDR3 is TGCAGCGTTTACTGGCTCCTAGGGTCCCAAGAGACCCAGTACTTC.

This clonotype showed up many times. This chain uses TRBV11-2 with TRBJ2-5, with 9 bases matching TRBD1. V shed 2 bases, J shed 4 bases, and the junction held 5 bases outside the gene matches. The CDR3 covers 15 residues. The germline gives CDR1 SGHAT, CDR2 FQNNGV. DNA of the CDR3: TGTGCCAGCAGCTTAACAGGGGGCTTCTTAGAGACCCAGTACTTC. Residues: CASSLTGGFLETQYF.

The V gene is TRBV6-6, the J gene TRBJ2-7, with a weak D call TRBD2 (5 bases). Germline loops: CDR1 MNHNY, CDR2 SVGAGI (reference sequence). V lost 6 bases to trimming and J lost 1 base, with 13 bases between them. The CDR3 extends over 14 amino acids. The CDR3 loop reads CASRPSGGSYEQYF. CDR3 DNA sequence: TGTGCCAGCAGACCCTCGGGCGGGTCCTACGAGCAGTACTTC.

Only a few counts were recorded for this clonotype. One junction end disagrees with the germline gene, perhaps due to a read error. V and J are TRBV11-2 and TRBJ2-7; D gene unclear. This CDR3 spans 11 amino acids. Germline V gene lookup returns CDR1 SGHAT and CDR2 FQNNGV. The CDR3 region has the DNA TGTGCCAGCAGATTAGGCTACGAGCAGTACTTC. Encoded protein: CASRLGYEQYF.

This clonotype occurred a few times. This sequence joins TRBV2 and TRBJ1-6, with D possibly being TRBD1 (6 bases). There are 14 residues in the CDR3. Trimming removed 8 bases from V and 7 bases from J, with 15 bases in between. CDR1 and CDR2 (germline): SNHLY, FYNNEI. Written as DNA, the CDR3 is TGTGCCAGCCGCCGAAGGACAGAAAATTCACCCCTCCACTTT. Its translation: CASRRRTENSPLHF.

This clonotype was detected ten times or more. This chain joins TRBV7-8 and TRBJ2-5; maybe TRBD1 (6 bases). The CDR3 length is 15 residues. Trimming shortened V by 5 bases and J by 4 bases, and 17 bases separated the two germline ends. CDR1 and CDR2 (germline): SGHVS, FQNEAQ. In DNA, the CDR3 is TGTGCCAGCAGCCCTCCAGGGGCCGTGGGAGAGACCCAGTACTTC. Protein product: CASSPPGAVGETQYF.

This clonotype was detected only a few times. The rearrangement links TRBV20-1 to TRBJ1-4, with a tentative D call TRBD1 (6 bases). Looked up from germline, CDR1 is DFQATT and CDR2 is SNEGSKA (reference sequence). This CDR3 is 17 amino acids long. The germline V and J ends were trimmed by 2 bases and 7 bases, with 23 bases remaining between them. CDR3: CSARRPHPGGAFEKLFF. DNA of the CDR3: TGCAGTGCTAGAAGACCCCACCCGGGGGGCGCCTTTGAAAAACTGTTTTTT.

The V gene is TRBV19, the J gene TRBJ2-3; D gene uncertain. Germline V gene lookup returns CDR1 LNHDA and CDR2 SQIVND (reference sequence). This CDR3 comprises 13 residues. V dropped 4 bases and J dropped 3 bases, with 8 bases sitting between them. CDR3 loop: CASSSLGTDTQYF. CDR3 coding DNA: TGTGCCAGTAGTAGTCTGGGGACAGATACGCAGTATTTT. Variable domain in full (rest from reference TRBV19 and TRBJ2-3): DGGITQSPKYLFRKEGQNVTLSCEQNLNHDAMYWYRQDPGQGLRLIYYSQIVNDFQKGDIAEGYSVSREKKESFPLTVTSAQKNPTAFYLCASSSLGTDTQYFGPGTRLTVL.

This clonotype occurred a few times. The rearrangement joins TRBV2 to TRBJ2-3; D is perhaps TRBD2 (6 bases). This CDR3 comprises 15 residues. With 4 bases removed from V and 2 bases from J, the gap between germline ends came to 13 bases. From germline, CDR1 is SNHLY and CDR2 FYNNEI. CDR3 nucleotides: TGTGCCAGCAGTGGCCGACGGGAGTACACAGATACGCAGTATTTT. As protein: CASSGRREYTDTQYF. The complete variable domain, with remaining parts taken from reference TRBV2 and TRBJ2-3, reads EPEVTQTPSHQVTQMGQEVILRCVPISNHLYFYWYRQILGQKVEFLVSFYNNEISEKSEIFDDQFSVERPDGSNFTLKIRSTKLEDSAMYFCASSGRREYTDTQYFGPGTRLTVL.

This clonotype was observed at least ten times. The CDR3 sequence: CASITRQGLDYEQYF. The CDR3 DNA is TGTGCCAGCATCACACGCCAGGGGCTTGACTACGAGCAGTACTTC. J is TRBJ2-7 and V is TRBV28, with a weak D call TRBD1 (6 bases). The CDR3 is 15 residues long. Trimming stripped 7 bases from V and 3 bases from J, with 19 bases between. Per the germline V gene, CDR1 is MDHEN and CDR2 is SYDVKM.

This chain links TRBV12-3 or TRBV12-4 with TRBJ2-2, with D unclear. V lost 3 bases, J lost 1 base, and 9 bases lay in between. This CDR3 region has 15 residues. This chain's CDR3 is CASSFVNGNTGELFF. CDR3 DNA: TGTGCCAGCAGTTTTGTAAACGGGAACACCGGGGAGCTGTTTTTT.

This clonotype was counted between two and nine times. The rearrangement links TRBV11-2 to TRBJ2-7, with TRBD1 matching over 7 bases. This CDR3 comprises 15 residues. Unmatched junction bases numbered 9, after V lost 5 bases and J lost 2 bases. Germline V CDR1 and CDR2: SGHAT, FQNNGV. This chain's CDR3 is CASSQRDSAPYEQYF. As DNA, the CDR3 is TGTGCCAGCAGCCAGAGGGACAGTGCTCCCTACGAGCAGTACTTC. Looking up the rest from reference TRBV11-2 and TRBJ2-7 gives the full variable domain: EAGVAQSPRYKIIEKRQSVAFWCNPISGHATLYWYQQILGQGPKLLIQFQNNGVVDDSQLPKDRFSAERLKGVDSTLKIQPAKLEDSAVYLCASSQRDSAPYEQYFGPGTRLTVT.